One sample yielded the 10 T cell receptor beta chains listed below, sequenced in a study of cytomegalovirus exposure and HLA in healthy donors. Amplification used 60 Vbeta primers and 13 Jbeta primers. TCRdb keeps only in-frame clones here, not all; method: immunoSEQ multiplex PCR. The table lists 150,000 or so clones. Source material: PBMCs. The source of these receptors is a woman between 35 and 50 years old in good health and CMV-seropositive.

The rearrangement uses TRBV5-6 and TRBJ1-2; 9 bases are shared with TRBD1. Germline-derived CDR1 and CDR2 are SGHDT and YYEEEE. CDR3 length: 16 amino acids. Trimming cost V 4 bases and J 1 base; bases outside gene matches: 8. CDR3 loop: CASSSSPGQGNYGYTF. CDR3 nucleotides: TGTGCCAGCAGCAGCAGTCCGGGACAGGGTAACTATGGCTACACCTTC.

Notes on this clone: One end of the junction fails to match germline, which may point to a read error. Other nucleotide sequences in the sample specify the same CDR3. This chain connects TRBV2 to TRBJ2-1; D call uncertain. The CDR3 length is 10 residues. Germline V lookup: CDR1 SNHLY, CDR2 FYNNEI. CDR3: CASERDEQFF. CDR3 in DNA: TGCGCCAGCGAACGGGATGAGCAGTTCTTC.

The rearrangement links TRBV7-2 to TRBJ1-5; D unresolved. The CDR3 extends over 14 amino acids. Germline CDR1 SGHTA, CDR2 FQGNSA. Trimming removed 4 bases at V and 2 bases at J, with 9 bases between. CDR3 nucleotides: TGTGCCAGCAGCTCTAACCGGGGCAATCAGCCCCAGCATTTT. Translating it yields CASSSNRGNQPQHF.

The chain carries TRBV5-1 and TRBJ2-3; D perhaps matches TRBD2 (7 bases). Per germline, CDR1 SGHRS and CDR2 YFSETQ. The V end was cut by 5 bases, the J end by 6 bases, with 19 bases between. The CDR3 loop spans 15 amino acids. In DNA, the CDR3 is TGCGCCAGCAGTCGGGGGGCGGGAGCGGTGGATACGCAGTATTTT. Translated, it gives CASSRGAGAVDTQYF. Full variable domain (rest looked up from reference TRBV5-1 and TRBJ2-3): KAGVTQTPRYLIKTRGQQVTLSCSPISGHRSVSWYQQTPGQGLQFLFEYFSETQRNKGNFPGRFSGRQFSNSRSEMNVSTLELGDSALYLCASSRGAGAVDTQYFGPGTRLTVL.

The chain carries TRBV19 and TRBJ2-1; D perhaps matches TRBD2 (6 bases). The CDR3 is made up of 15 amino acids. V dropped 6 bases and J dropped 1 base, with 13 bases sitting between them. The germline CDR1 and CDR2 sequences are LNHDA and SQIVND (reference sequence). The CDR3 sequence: CASRGRGGSYNEQFF. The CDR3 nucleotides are TGTGCCAGTAGAGGGCGGGGCGGTTCCTACAATGAGCAGTTCTTC.

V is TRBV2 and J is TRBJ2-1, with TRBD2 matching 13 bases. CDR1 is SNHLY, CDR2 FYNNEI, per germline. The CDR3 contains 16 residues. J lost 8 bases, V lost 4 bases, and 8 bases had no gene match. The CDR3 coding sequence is TGTGCCAGCAGTGCGACGAGACTAGCGGGAGGCCATGAGCAGTTCTTC. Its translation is CASSATRLAGGHEQFF.

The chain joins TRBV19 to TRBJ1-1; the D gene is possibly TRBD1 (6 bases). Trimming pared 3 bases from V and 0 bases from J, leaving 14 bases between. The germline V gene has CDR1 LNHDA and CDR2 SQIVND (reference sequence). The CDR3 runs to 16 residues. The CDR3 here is CASSITGYYMNTEAFF. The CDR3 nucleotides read TGTGCCAGTAGTATTACAGGGTATTACATGAACACTGAAGCTTTCTTT.

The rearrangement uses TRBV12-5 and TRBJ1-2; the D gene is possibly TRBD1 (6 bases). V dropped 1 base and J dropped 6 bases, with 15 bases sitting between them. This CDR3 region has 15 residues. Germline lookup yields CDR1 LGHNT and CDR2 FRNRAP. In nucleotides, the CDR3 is TGTGCTAGTGGTTTGGGAAGGGGGGGGGCACATGGCTACACCTTC. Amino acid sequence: CASGLGRGGAHGYTF.

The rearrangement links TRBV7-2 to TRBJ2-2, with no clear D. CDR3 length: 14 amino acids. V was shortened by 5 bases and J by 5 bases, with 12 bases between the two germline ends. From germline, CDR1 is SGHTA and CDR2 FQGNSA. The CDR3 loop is CASSPDRYTGELFF. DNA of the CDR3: TGTGCCAGCAGCCCCGATCGGTATACCGGGGAGCTGTTTTTT.

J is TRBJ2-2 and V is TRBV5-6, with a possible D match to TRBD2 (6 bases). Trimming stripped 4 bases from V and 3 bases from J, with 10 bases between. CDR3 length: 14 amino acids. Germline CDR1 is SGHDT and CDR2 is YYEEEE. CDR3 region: CASSGLRDTGELFF. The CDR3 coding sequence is TGTGCCAGCAGCGGACTAAGGGACACCGGGGAGCTGTTTTTT.